The 18 T cell receptor beta chains in this list originate from one sample, sequenced in a study of T cell repertoires in cytomegalovirus infection. TCRdb reprocessed the reads via MiXCR and lists one record per CDR3 protein. The sample includes some 700,000 distinct CDR3 sequences, 30% to 35% of them seen just once. These receptors lack a known antigen. Sequencing was performed on cultured PBMCs, taken from culture after CMV antigen stimulation. All receptors come from a human donor in good health (CMV status not recorded). Some clones in this sample may be carry-over from other donors' samples.

This sequence joins TRBV6-1 and TRBJ2-3; 7 nucleotides line up with TRBD2. This CDR3 region has 17 residues. Germline CDR1 MNHNS, CDR2 SASEGT. Germline trimming cut 7 bases from V and 5 bases from J; bases unmatched to any gene: 18. The CDR3 DNA is TGTGCCAGCAACACCCCGAGGATGGGAGGGCCAAAAGATACGCAGTATTTT. Protein: CASNTPRMGGPKDTQYF.

V is TRBV10-3 and J is TRBJ2-1; maybe TRBD2 (6 bases). Germline V gene lookup returns CDR1 ENHRY and CDR2 SYGVKD. The CDR3 spans 13 residues. V lost 11 bases, J lost 7 bases, and 18 bases lay in between. This chain's CDR3 is CAFLRAGSNEQFF. CDR3 in DNA: TGTGCCTTCCTTCGGGCGGGATCTAATGAGCAGTTCTTC.

The chain joins TRBV4-1 to TRBJ1-1; no clear D. Germline CDR1 is MGHRA and CDR2 is YSYEKL. CDR3 length equals 14 residues. Trimming removed 2 bases from V and 3 bases from J, with 10 bases in between. DNA of the CDR3: TGCGCCAGCAGCCAAACCCCTAGGGACACTGAAGCTTTCTTT. Its protein product is CASSQTPRDTEAFF.

A few counts support this clonotype. This chain joins TRBV5-4 and TRBJ1-1, with D maybe TRBD1 (6 bases). This CDR3 spans 13 amino acids. The germline gives CDR1 SGHNT, CDR2 YYREEE (reference sequence). The V end lost 6 bases, the J end lost 7 bases, and 16 bases lay between the germline ends. CDR3 DNA: TGTGCCAGCAAATTCCAGGGGTCGAATGAAGCTTTCTTT. It translates to CASKFQGSNEAFF.

J is TRBJ1-4 and V is TRBV19; possibly TRBD1 for D (5 bases). V was shortened by 3 bases and J by 8 bases, with 13 bases between the two germline ends. Germline V lookup: CDR1 LNHDA, CDR2 SQIVND (reference sequence). There are 14 residues in the CDR3. The chain's CDR3 is CASSIRPGVEKLFF. Written as DNA, the CDR3 is TGTGCCAGTAGTATTCGGCCGGGGGTAGAAAAACTGTTTTTT.

This clonotype occurred a few times. The V call is TRBV12-3 or TRBV12-4, the J call TRBJ2-1; 7 nucleotides line up with TRBD1. This CDR3 region has 11 residues. The V and J ends lost 3 bases and 15 bases, in that order; junction bases with no gene match: 5. For the CDR3, the DNA is TGTGCCAGCAGTTTCAGGGGACAGCGGTTCTTC. The encoded protein is CASSFRGQRFF.

The J gene is TRBJ2-2, the V gene TRBV20-1; the D gene is possibly TRBD2 (6 bases). The germline V gene encodes CDR1 DFQATT and CDR2 SNEGSKA (reference sequence). This CDR3 has 14 amino acids. With 6 bases removed from V and 1 base from J, the gap between germline ends came to 12 bases. CDR3 loop: CSAGRGGNTGELFF. The CDR3 bases are TGCAGTGCCGGCCGGGGAGGGAACACCGGGGAGCTGTTTTTT.

V gene TRBV4-2 combines with J gene TRBJ2-1, with 10 positions matching TRBD2. Trimming took 0 bases from V and 0 from J; bases not matched to a gene: 5. The CDR3 extends over 18 amino acids. Germline lookup yields CDR1 LGHNA and CDR2 YNFKEQ. As DNA, the CDR3 is TGTGCCAGCAGCCAAGATCCACTAGCGGGAAGCTCCTACAATGAGCAGTTCTTC. Protein sequence: CASSQDPLAGSSYNEQFF.

This rearrangement joins TRBV10-3 to TRBJ1-2, with 7 nucleotides matching TRBD1. Per the germline V gene, CDR1 is ENHRY and CDR2 is SYGVKD. J was trimmed by 2 bases and V by 2 bases; bases with no gene match: 2. The CDR3 is made up of 14 amino acids. CDR3 residues: CAISEIQGNYGYTF. For the CDR3, the DNA is TGTGCCATCAGTGAGATACAGGGGAACTATGGCTACACCTTC.

With respect to this clonotype: This may be a read error, as it is one base from a much larger clone. The chain joins TRBV7-2 to TRBJ2-7; 10 nucleotides agree with TRBD2. The CDR3 totals 16 residues. Germline V gene data show CDR1 as SGHTA and CDR2 as FQGNSA. In nucleotides, the CDR3 is TGTGTCAGCAGCGCCGCCGGGACTAGCGTAGCCTACGAGCAGTACTTC. The encoded protein is CVSSAAGTSVAYEQYF. The entire variable domain, with the rest obtained from reference TRBV7-2 and TRBJ2-7, is as follows: GAGVSQSPSNKVTEKGKDVELRCDPISGHTALYWYRQSLGQGLEFLIYFQGNSAPDKSGLPSDRFSAERTGGSVSTLTIQRTQQEDSAVYLCVSSAAGTSVAYEQYFGPGTRLTVT.

DNA for the CDR3: TGTGCCAGCTCACTCCGAGCGGAACCGACCTACGAGCAGTACTTC. It translates to CASSLRAEPTYEQYF. V gene TRBV18 combines with J gene TRBJ2-7; TRBD2 might be the D (5 bases). The CDR3 runs to 15 residues. V dropped 4 bases and J dropped 2 bases, with 15 bases sitting between them. CDR1 is KGHSH, CDR2 LQKENI, per germline.

This clonotype was seen a few times. V and J are TRBV28 and TRBJ2-7; TRBD2 might be the D (6 bases). Germline CDR1 is MDHEN and CDR2 is SYDVKM. Trimming removed 7 bases from V and 1 base from J, with 14 bases in between. CDR3 length: 14 residues. This CDR3 reads CASKGGGASYEQYF. For the CDR3, the DNA is TGTGCCAGCAAGGGCGGAGGGGCATCCTACGAGCAGTACTTC.

The rearrangement uses TRBV20-1 and TRBJ2-3; D is tentatively TRBD1 or TRBD2 (5 bases each). With 0 bases removed from V and 2 bases from J, the gap between germline ends came to 12 bases. The CDR3 loop spans 15 amino acids. Germline V lookup: CDR1 DFQATT, CDR2 SNEGSKA (reference sequence). DNA for the CDR3: TGCAGTGCTAGAGATGGCCGGGGCGTCACAGATACGCAGTATTTT. This codes for CSARDGRGVTDTQYF.

This clonotype was seen ten or more times. The gene calls are TRBV12-3 or TRBV12-4 and TRBJ1-3; D is perhaps TRBD1 (6 bases). The CDR3 has 16 residues. V dropped 5 bases and J dropped 0 bases, with 14 bases sitting between them. The chain's CDR3 is CASSTGQPSSGNTIYF. The CDR3 DNA follows: TGTGCCAGCAGTACGGGACAACCTAGCTCTGGAAACACCATATATTTT.

This chain uses TRBV7-2 with TRBJ2-1; no clear D. Germline V lookup: CDR1 SGHTA, CDR2 FQGNSA. The CDR3 runs 14 residues. The V and J ends lost 1 base and 10 bases respectively, with 14 bases between them. The CDR3 spells CASSLGTGQREQFF. CDR3 DNA sequence: TGTGCCAGCAGCTTAGGGACCGGGCAGAGGGAGCAGTTCTTC. Full variable domain (rest looked up from reference TRBV7-2 and TRBJ2-1): GAGVSQSPSNKVTEKGKDVELRCDPISGHTALYWYRQSLGQGLEFLIYFQGNSAPDKSGLPSDRFSAERTGGSVSTLTIQRTQQEDSAVYLCASSLGTGQREQFFGPGTRLTVL.

The rearrangement links TRBV30 to TRBJ2-7; D is uncertain. V was pared by 0 bases and J by 0 bases, with 15 bases between. This CDR3 has 16 residues. Germline CDR1 reads GTSNPN; CDR2 reads SVGIG (reference sequence). CDR3: CAWSVRVVVRSYEQYF. CDR3 bases: TGTGCCTGGAGTGTACGAGTGGTAGTCCGCTCCTACGAGCAGTACTTC.

This clonotype has just a few counts. The rearrangement joins TRBV7-8 to TRBJ2-3; 13 bases match TRBD2. V lost 5 bases and J lost 6; bases outside the gene matches: 8. Germline lookup yields CDR1 SGHVS and CDR2 FQNEAQ. The CDR3 runs to 16 residues. CDR3 nucleotides: TGTGCCAGCAGCGAAGAACTAGCGGGGGGGGATGATACGCAGTATTTT. Its protein product is CASSEELAGGDDTQYF.

In this sample, this clonotype turned up a few times. The CDR3 DNA reads as TGTGCCAGCAGCTTAGCGTTTATTGGGGCTGAAGCTTTCTTT. Translation gives CASSLAFIGAEAFF. J is TRBJ1-1 and V is TRBV7-8; no clear D gene. CDR3 length: 14 amino acids. Germline CDR1 reads SGHVS; CDR2 reads FQNEAQ. The V end lost 0 bases, the J end lost 6 bases, and 11 bases lay between the germline ends.